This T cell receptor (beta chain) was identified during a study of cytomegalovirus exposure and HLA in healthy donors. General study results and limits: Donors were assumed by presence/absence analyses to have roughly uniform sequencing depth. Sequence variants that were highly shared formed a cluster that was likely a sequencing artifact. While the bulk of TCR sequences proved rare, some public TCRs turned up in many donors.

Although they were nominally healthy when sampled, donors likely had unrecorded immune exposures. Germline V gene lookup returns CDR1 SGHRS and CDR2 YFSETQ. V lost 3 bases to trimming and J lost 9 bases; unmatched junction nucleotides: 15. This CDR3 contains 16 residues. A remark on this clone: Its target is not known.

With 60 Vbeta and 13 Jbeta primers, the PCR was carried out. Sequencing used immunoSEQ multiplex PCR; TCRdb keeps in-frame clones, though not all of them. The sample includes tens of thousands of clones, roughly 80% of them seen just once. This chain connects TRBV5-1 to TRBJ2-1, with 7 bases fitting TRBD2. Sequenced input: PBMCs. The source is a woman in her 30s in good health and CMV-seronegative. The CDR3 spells CASSSEQPGLRSEQFF. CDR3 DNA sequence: TGCGCCAGCAGCTCGGAACAACCGGGACTAAGGTCTGAGCAGTTCTTC.